The sequence of this T cell receptor beta chain was determined in a study of cytomegalovirus exposure and HLA in healthy donors. Study-wide results and caveats: Highly shared sequence variants in one cluster were likely a sequencing artifact.

Germline V gives CDR1 LGHNA, CDR2 YSLEER. Between the trimmed V and J ends, which lost 4 bases and 2 bases, there was a span of 12 bases. CDR3 size: 15 residues. A multiplex PCR was run with 60 Vbeta primers and 13 Jbeta primers. Sequenced by immunoSEQ multiplex PCR; TCRdb stores in-frame clones only, minus some. Of roughly 100,000 clones listed, roughly three quarters are singletons. Details on this clone: Its specificity is unknown.

This TCR was sampled from a woman aged 18-35 years in good health and CMV-seropositive. Sequencing was performed on PBMCs. This chain uses TRBV4-3 with TRBJ2-4, with D tentatively TRBD1 (5 bases). CDR3 nucleotide sequence: TGCGCCAGCAGCCCAGGGCAGCTCTCCAAAAACATTCAGTACTTC. It codes for CASSPGQLSKNIQYF.